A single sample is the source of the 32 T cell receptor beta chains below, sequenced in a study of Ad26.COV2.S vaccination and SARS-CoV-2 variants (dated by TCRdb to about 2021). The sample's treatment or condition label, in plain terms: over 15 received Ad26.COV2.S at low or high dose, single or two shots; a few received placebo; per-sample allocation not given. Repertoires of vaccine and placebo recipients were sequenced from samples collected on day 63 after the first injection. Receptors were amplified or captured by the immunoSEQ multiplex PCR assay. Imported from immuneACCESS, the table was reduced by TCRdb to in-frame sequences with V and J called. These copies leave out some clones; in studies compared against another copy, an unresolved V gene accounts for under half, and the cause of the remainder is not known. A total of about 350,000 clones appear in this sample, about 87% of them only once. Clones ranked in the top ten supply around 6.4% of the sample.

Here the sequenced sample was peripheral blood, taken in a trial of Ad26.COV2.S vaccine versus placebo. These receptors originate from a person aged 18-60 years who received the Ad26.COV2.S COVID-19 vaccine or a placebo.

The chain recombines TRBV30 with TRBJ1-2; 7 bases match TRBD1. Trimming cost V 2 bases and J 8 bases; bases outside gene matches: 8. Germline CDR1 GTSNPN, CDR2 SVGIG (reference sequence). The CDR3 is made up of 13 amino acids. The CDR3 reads CAWSLKGAPGYTF. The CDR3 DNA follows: TGTGCCTGGAGTCTCAAGGGGGCGCCCGGCTACACCTTC.

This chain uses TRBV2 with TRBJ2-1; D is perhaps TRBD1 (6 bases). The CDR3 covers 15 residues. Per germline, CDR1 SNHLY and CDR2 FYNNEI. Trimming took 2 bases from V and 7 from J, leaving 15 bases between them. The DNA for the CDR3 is TGTGCCAGCAGTGAATCACAGGGATTGGGGAATGAGCAGTTCTTC. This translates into CASSESQGLGNEQFF.

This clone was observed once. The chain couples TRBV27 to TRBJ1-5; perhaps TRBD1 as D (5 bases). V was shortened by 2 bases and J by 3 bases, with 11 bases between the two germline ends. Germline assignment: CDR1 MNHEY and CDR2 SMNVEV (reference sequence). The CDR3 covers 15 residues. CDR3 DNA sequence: TGTGCCAGCAGTTTACGGCTCAGGGACAATCAGCCCCAGCATTTT. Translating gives CASSLRLRDNQPQHF.

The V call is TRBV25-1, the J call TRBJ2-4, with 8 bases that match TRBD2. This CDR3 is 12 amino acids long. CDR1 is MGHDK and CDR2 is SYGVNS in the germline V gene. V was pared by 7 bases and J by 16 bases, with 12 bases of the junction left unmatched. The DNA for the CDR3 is TGTGCCAGCACCTCCGCGGGGGGACTGGCATACTTC. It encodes CASTSAGGLAYF.

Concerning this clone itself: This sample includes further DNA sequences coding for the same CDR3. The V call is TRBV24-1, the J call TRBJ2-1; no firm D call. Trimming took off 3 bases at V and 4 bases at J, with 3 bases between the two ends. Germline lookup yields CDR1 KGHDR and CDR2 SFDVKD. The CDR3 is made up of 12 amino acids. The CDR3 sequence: CATSDTYNEQFF. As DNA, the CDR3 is TGTGCCACCAGTGATACATACAATGAGCAGTTCTTC.

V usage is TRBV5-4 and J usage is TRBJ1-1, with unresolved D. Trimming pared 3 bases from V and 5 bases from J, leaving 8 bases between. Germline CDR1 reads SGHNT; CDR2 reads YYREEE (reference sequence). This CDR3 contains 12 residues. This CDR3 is CASSWGGTEAFF. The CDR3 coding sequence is TGTGCCAGCAGCTGGGGAGGTACTGAAGCTTTCTTT.

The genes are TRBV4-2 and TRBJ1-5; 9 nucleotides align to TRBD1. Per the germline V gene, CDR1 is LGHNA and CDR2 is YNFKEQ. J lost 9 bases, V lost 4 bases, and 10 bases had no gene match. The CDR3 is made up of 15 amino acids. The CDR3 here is CASSPGTGFEWPQHF. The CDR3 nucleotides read TGTGCCAGCAGCCCCGGGACAGGGTTTGAGTGGCCCCAGCATTTT.

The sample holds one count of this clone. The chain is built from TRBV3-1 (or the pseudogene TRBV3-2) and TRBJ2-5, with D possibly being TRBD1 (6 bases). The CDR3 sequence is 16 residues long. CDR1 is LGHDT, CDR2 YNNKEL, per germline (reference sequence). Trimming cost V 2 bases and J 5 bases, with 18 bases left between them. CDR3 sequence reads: CASSQTPGPQGETQYF. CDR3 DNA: TGTGCCAGCAGCCAAACCCCGGGACCTCAGGGGGAGACCCAGTACTTC.

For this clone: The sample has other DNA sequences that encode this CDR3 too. The CDR3 coding sequence is TGTGCCAGCAGCTTATCCGGCTACACCTTC. It codes for CASSLSGYTF. The rearrangement uses TRBV7-9 and TRBJ1-2; D gene uncertain. V was shortened by 2 bases and J by 8 bases, with 3 bases between the two germline ends. The length of the CDR3 is 10 residues. CDR1 is SEHNR, CDR2 FQNEAQ, per germline (reference sequence). Together with reference TRBV7-9 and TRBJ1-2, the CDR3 gives the full variable domain: DTGVSQNPRHKITKRGQNVTFRCDPISEHNRLYWYRQTLGQGPEFLTYFQNEAQLEKSRLLSDRFSAERPKGSFSTLEIQRTEQGDSAMYLCASSLSGYTFGSGTRLTVV.

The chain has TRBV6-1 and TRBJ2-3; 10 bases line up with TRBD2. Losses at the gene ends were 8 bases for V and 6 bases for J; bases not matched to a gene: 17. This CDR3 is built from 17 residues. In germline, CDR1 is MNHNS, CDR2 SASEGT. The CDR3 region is CASGGGAGGNSKDTQYF. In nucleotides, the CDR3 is TGTGCCAGCGGTGGAGGAGCGGGGGGGAACTCCAAGGATACGCAGTATTTT.

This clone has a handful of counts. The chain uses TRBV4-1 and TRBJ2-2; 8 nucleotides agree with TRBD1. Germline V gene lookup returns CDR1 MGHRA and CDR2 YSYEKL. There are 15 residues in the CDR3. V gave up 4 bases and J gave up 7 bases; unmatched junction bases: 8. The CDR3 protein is CASSPRTGWVGELFF. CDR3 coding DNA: TGCGCCAGCAGCCCCCGGACAGGGTGGGTCGGGGAGCTGTTTTTT.

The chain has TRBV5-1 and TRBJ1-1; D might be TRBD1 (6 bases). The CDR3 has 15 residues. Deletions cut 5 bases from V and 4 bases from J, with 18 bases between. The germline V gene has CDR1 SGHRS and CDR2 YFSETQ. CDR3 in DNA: TGCGCCAGCAGTTCCGAGGGGGAACTGAGCACTGAAGCTTTCTTT. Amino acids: CASSSEGELSTEAFF. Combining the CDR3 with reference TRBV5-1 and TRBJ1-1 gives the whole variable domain KAGVTQTPRYLIKTRGQQVTLSCSPISGHRSVSWYQQTPGQGLQFLFEYFSETQRNKGNFPGRFSGRQFSNSRSEMNVSTLELGDSALYLCASSSEGELSTEAFFGQGTRLTVV.

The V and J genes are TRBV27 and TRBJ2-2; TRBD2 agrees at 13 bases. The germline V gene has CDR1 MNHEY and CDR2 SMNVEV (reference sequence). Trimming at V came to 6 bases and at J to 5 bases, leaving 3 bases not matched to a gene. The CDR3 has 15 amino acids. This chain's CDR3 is CASRWTSGRTGELFF. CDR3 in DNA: TGTGCCAGCAGGTGGACTAGCGGGAGAACCGGGGAGCTGTTTTTT.

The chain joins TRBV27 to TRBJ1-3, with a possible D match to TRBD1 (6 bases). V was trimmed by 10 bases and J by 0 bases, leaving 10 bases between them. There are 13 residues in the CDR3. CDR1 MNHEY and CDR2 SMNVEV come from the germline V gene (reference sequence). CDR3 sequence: CATGQSSGNTIYF. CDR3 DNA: TGTGCCACCGGACAGTCCTCTGGAAACACCATATATTTT.

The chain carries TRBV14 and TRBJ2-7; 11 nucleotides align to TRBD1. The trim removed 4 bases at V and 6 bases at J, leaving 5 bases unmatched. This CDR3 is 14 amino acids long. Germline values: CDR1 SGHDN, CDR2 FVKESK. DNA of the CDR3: TGTGCCAGCAGCCCCGGACAGGGGGCTGGCGAGCAGTACTTC. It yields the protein CASSPGQGAGEQYF. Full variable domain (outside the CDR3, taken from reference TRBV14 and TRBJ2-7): EAGVTQFPSHSVIEKGQTVTLRCDPISGHDNLYWYRRVMGKEIKFLLHFVKESKQDESGMPNNRFLAERTGGTYSTLKVQPAELEDSGVYFCASSPGQGAGEQYFGPGTRLTVT.

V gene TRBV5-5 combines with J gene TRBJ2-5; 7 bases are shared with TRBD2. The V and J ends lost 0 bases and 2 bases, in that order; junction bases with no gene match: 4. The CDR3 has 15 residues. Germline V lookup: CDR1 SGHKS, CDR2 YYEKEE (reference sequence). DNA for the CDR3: TGTGCCAGCAGCTTGGCTGTGGGACTACAAGAGACCCAGTACTTC. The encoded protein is CASSLAVGLQETQYF.

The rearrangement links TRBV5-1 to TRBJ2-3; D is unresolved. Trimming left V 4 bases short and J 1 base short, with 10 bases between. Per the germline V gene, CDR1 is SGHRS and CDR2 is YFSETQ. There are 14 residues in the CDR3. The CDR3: CASSPPRGTDTQYF. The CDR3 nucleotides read TGCGCCAGCAGCCCCCCTAGAGGCACAGATACGCAGTATTTT.

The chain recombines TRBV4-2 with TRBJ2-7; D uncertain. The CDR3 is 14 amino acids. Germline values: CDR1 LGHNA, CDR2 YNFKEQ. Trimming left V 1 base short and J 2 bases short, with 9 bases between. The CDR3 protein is CASSQGNDPYEQYF. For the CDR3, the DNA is TGTGCCAGCAGCCAAGGGAACGACCCCTACGAGCAGTACTTC.

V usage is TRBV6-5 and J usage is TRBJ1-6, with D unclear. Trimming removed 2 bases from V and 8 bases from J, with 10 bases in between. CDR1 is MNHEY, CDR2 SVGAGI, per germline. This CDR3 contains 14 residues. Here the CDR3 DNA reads TGTGCCAGCAGTTACAGGGCCCCGGATTCACCCCTCCACTTT. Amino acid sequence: CASSYRAPDSPLHF.

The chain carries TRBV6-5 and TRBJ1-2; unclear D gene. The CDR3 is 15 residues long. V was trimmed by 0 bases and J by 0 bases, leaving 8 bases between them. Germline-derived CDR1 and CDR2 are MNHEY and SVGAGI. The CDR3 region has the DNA TGTGCCAGCAGTTACTCCACGACTGCTAACTATGGCTACACCTTC. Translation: CASSYSTTANYGYTF.

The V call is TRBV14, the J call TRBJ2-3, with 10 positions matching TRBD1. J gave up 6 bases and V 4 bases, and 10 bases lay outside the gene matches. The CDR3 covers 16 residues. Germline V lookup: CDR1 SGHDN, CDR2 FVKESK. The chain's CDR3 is CASSRSGTGVSDTQYF. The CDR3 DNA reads TGTGCCAGCAGCCGATCCGGGACAGGGGTGTCGGATACGCAGTATTTT.

The CDR3 here is CASSQERFSGGNGYTF. The CDR3 nucleotides are TGTGCCAGCAGCCAAGAACGGTTTTCAGGGGGTAATGGCTACACCTTC. This rearrangement joins TRBV14 to TRBJ1-2, with 7 bases lining up with TRBD1. J gave up 6 bases and V 0 bases, and 10 bases lay outside the gene matches. Germline CDR1 and CDR2: SGHDN and FVKESK. The CDR3 extends over 16 amino acids.

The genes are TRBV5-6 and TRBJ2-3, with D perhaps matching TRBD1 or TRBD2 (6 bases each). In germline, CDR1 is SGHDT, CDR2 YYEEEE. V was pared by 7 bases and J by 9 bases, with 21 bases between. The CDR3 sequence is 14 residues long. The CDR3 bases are TGTGCCAGCGCTGGGGGCGGGATCAGAATAACGCAGTATTTT. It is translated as CASAGGGIRITQYF.

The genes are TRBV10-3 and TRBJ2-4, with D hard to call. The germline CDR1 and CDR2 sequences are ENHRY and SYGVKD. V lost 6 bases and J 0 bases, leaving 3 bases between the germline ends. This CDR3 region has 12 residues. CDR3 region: CAIRVAKNIQYF. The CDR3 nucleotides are TGTGCCATCAGGGTAGCCAAAAACATTCAGTACTTC.

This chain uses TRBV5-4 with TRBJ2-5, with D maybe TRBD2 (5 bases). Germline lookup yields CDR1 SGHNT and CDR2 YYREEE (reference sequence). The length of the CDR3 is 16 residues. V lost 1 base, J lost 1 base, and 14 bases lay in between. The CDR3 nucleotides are TGTGCCAGCAGCTTGAGGGCATCTAGCACCCAAGAGACCCAGTACTTC. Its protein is CASSLRASSTQETQYF.

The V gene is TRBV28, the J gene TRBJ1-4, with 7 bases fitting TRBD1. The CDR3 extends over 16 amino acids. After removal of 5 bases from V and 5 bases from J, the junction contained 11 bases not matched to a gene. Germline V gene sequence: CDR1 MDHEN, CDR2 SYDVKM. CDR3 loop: CASSGNGQAGNEKLFF. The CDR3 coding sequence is TGTGCCAGCAGTGGAAATGGACAGGCGGGGAATGAAAAACTGTTTTTT.

CDR3 coding DNA: TGCGCCAGCAGTGCCCGGGACAGGGGACTCGGCACAGATACGCAGTATTTT. This encodes CASSARDRGLGTDTQYF. The V call is TRBV23-1, the J call TRBJ2-3; 10 bases align to TRBD1. TRBV23-1 is placed among ORFs of uncertain function. The junction had 9 bases not matched to a gene; V was cut back by 5 bases and J by 1 base. This CDR3 comprises 17 residues.

The CDR3 reads CASRSGQGSGELFF. DNA of the CDR3: TGTGCCAGCAGATCTGGCCAGGGTTCCGGGGAGCTGTTTTTT. The J gene is TRBJ2-2, the V gene TRBV6-5, with a tentative D call TRBD1 (5 bases). This CDR3 has 14 amino acids. Germline V CDR1 and CDR2: MNHEY, SVGAGI. V dropped 6 bases and J dropped 6 bases, with 14 bases sitting between them.

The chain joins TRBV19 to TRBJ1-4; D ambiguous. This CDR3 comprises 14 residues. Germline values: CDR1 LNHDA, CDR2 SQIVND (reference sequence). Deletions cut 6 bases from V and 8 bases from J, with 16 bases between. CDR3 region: CASRSLSPGEKLFF. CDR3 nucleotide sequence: TGTGCCAGTAGGAGTTTGAGCCCGGGAGAAAAACTGTTTTTT. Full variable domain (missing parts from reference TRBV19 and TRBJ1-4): DGGITQSPKYLFRKEGQNVTLSCEQNLNHDAMYWYRQDPGQGLRLIYYSQIVNDFQKGDIAEGYSVSREKKESFPLTVTSAQKNPTAFYLCASRSLSPGEKLFFGSGTQLSVL.

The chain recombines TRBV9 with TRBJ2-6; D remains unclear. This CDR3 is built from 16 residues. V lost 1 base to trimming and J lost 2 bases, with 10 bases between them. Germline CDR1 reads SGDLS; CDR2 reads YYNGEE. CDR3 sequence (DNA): TGTGCCAGCAGCGTATTGAGATTAACTGGGGCCAACGTCCTGACTTTC. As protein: CASSVLRLTGANVLTF.

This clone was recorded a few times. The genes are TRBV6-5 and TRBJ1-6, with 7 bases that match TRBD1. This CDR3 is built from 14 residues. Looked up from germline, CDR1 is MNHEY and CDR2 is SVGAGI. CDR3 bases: TGTGCTACAGGACAGGCAGAACCGAATTCACCCCTCCACTTT. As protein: CATGQAEPNSPLHF.

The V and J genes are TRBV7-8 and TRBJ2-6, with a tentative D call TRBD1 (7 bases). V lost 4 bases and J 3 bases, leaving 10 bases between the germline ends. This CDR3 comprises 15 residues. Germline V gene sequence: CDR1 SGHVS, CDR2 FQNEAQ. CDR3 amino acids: CASSSQGGGANVLTF. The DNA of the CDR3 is TGTGCCAGCAGCTCCCAGGGGGGTGGGGCCAACGTCCTGACTTTC.